This entry describes one TCR beta chain. Its antigen is not known. This sample was included in a study of OX40 agonist ivuxolimab in advanced cancers. Overall study context: Each dose-escalation patient presented with hepatocellular carcinoma, melanoma, renal cell or head and neck cancer. Overall study findings and caveats: Expanded peripheral T cells had an undetermined antigen specificity.

Sequencing used immunoSEQ multiplex PCR; TCRdb keeps in-frame clones, though not all of them. Of tens of thousands of clones detected, around 80% appear once; the ten largest clones hold 0.95% to 1.5%. Autoimmune disease history or systemic immunosuppression meant exclusion. Samples of blood were obtained at baseline, on cycle 4 day 1, and on cycle 7 day 1. The germline V and J ends were trimmed by 5 bases and 4 bases, with 17 bases remaining between them. CDR1 and CDR2 (germline): SNHLY, FYNNEI. The CDR3 extends over 15 amino acids. The sequence was obtained from an adult with an advanced solid tumor such as melanoma, head and neck, liver or kidney cancer. The chain carries TRBV2 and TRBJ1-1; tentatively, D is TRBD1 (6 bases). Sequenced here: CD4+ or CD8+ T cells sorted from blood, sampled in a trial of the OX40 agonist ivuxolimab. CDR3 sequence: CASSPQGNQPTEAFF. Here the CDR3 DNA reads TGTGCCAGCAGTCCGCAGGGGAATCAGCCCACTGAAGCTTTCTTT.